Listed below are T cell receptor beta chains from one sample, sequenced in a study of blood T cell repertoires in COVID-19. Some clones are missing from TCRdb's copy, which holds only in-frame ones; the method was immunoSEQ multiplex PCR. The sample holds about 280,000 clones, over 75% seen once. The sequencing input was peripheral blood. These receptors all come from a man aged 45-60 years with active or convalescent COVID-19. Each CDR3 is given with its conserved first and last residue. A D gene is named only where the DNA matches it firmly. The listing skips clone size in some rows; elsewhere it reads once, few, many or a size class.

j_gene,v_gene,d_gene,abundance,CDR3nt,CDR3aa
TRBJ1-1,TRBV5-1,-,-,TGCGCCAGCAGCCCGACCACGACAAGTAACACTGAAGCTTTCTTT,CASSPTTTSNTEAFF
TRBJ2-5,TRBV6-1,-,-,TGTGCCAGCAGTGAATTGACAGGACAATCAGAGACCCAGTACTTC,CASSELTGQSETQYF
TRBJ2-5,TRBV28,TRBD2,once,TGTGCCGCCCGGGGGGGTCCCCAAGAGACCCAGTACTTC,CAARGGPQETQYF
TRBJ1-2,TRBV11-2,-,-,TGTGCCAGCAGCTTAGTACAGGGAAGGGTAGTAGGGTATGGCTACACCTTC,CASSLVQGRVVGYGYTF
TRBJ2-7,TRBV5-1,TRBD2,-,TGCGCCAGCAGCTTCTCGGCGGGAGACATTTACGAGCAGTACTTC,CASSFSAGDIYEQYF
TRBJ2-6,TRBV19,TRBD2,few,TGTGCCAGCTGGGCCCGGGCCCGGGGGGAATCTGGGGCCAACGTCCTGACTTTC,CASWARARGESGANVLTF
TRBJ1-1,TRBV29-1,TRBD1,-,TGCAGCGTTGTAGACAGGGGAGACACTGAAGCTTTCTTT,CSVVDRGDTEAFF
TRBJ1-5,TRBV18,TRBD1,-,TGTGCCAGCTCAGATGGGGGACAGGGAGAATTTCAGCCCCAGCATTTT,CASSDGGQGEFQPQHF
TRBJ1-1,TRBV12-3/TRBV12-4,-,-,TGTGCCAGCAGTTTAAGTCAGGGATTGGGAGCTTTCTTT,CASSLSQGLGAFF
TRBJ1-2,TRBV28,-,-,TGTGCCAGCAGTTTAGGGGGCCGCATCTGGGGCTACACCTTC,CASSLGGRIWGYTF
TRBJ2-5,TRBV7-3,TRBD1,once,TGTGCCAGCAGCTTAATTACCAGGGGGCTATGGGAGACCCAGTACTTC,CASSLITRGLWETQYF
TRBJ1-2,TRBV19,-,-,TGTGCCAGTAGTATTAGCTCAGCTAACTATGGCTACACCTTC,CASSISSANYGYTF
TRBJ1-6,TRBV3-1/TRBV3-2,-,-,TGTGCCAGCAGCTCGGGACAAAATTCACCCCTCCACTTT,CASSSGQNSPLHF
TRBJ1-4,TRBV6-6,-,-,TGTGCCAGCAGTTATGGGGCAGACCTTAATGAAAAACTGTTTTTT,CASSYGADLNEKLFF
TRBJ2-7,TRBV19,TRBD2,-,TGTGCCAGTCGAGCTAGCGGGAGCCGCTCCTACGAGCAGTACTTC,CASRASGSRSYEQYF
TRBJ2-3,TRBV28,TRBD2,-,TGTGCCAGCAGTTCAAGCGGGAGGGCGAGAGATACGCAGTATTTT,CASSSSGRARDTQYF
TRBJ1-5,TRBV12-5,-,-,TGTGCTAGTGGTGTGAGTCAGCCCCAGCATTTT,CASGVSQPQHF
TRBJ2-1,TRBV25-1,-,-,TGTGCCAGCAGTGAATATATCTCAGCGGCATCCTACAATGAGCAGTTCTTC,CASSEYISAASYNEQFF
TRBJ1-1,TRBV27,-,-,TGTGCCAGCTCGGGTAGAGGGTTGAACACTGAAGCTTTCTTT,CASSGRGLNTEAFF
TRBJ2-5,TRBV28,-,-,TGTGCCACCGAGGGGGTCCGCCATACCCAGTACTTC,CATEGVRHTQYF
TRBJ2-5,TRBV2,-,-,TGTGCCAGCGCACAGGGTGATGAGACCCAGTACTTC,CASAQGDETQYF
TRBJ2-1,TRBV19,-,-,TGTGCCAGTAGTATAGTGGTGGCGAGAGGCCCCTACAATGAGCAGTTCTTC,CASSIVVARGPYNEQFF
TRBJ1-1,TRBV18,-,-,TGTGCCAGCTCACCATCCCCAGGGCCTAACACTGAAGCTTTCTTT,CASSPSPGPNTEAFF
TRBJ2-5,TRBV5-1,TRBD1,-,TGCGCCAGCAGCCCGGTGGGGACAGGGAAGGAGACCCAGTACTTC,CASSPVGTGKETQYF
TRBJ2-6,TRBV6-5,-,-,TGTGCCAGCAGTCCCGGCCAGGGTGGGGCCAACGTCCTGACTTTC,CASSPGQGGANVLTF
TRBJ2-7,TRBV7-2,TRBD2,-,TGTGCCAGCAGCTTAGGGAAGGGACTAGCGTATATAAGCGACTACGAGCAGTACTTC,CASSLGKGLAYISDYEQYF
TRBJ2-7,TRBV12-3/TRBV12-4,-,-,TGTGCCAGCAGTTTAGGCGAATACGAGCAGTACTTC,CASSLGEYEQYF
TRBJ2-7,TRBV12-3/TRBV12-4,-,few,TGTGCCAGCAGTTTGGCCCCCGGGAACGAGCAGTACTTC,CASSLAPGNEQYF
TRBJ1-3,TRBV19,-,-,TGTGCCAGTAGTGGTGGCGGCGGAAACACCATATATTTT,CASSGGGGNTIYF
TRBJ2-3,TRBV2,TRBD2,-,TGTGCCAGCCAGCGGGGGATTAGCACAGATACGCAGTATTTT,CASQRGISTDTQYF
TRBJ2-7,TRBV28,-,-,TGTGCCAGCAGTGGCACAGGGCGCAGCTCCTACGAGCAGTACTTC,CASSGTGRSSYEQYF
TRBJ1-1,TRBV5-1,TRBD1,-,TGCGCCAGCAGCAGGGGGCGGGAGAACACTGAAGCTTTCTTT,CASSRGRENTEAFF
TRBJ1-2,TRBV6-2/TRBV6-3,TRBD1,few,TGTGCCAGCAGTTACACGACAGGGAGTGCTAACTATGGCTACACCTTC,CASSYTTGSANYGYTF
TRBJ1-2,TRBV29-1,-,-,TGCAGCGTTGAAGAGCGGGAATATGGCTACACCTTC,CSVEEREYGYTF
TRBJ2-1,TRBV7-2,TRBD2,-,TGTGCCAGCAGCCACCTACCCCAAAGGACTAGCGTGGCCTACAATGAGCAGTTCTTC,CASSHLPQRTSVAYNEQFF
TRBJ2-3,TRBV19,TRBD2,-,TGTGCCAGTAGTCTACGGACTAGCGGGAGAGGTATACCCACAGATACGCAGTATTTT,CASSLRTSGRGIPTDTQYF
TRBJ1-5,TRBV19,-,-,TGTGCCAGTAGTCCCCCCGGACGGGGTATCGGCAATCAGCCCCAGCATTTT,CASSPPGRGIGNQPQHF
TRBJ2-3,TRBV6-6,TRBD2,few,TGTGCCAGCAGTGGAATCGGACTAGCGGGAGCAGATACGCAGTATTTT,CASSGIGLAGADTQYF
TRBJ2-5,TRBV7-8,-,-,TGTGCCAGCAGCGCCGTCGTCAGTCACGGTAGAGGGACCCAGTACTTC,CASSAVVSHGRGTQYF
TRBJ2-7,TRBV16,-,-,TGTGCCAGCAGTCAAGATATGGTAAGCGGCTCCTACGAGCAGTACTTC,CASSQDMVSGSYEQYF
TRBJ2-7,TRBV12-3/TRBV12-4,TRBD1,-,TGTGCCAGCAGTTTAGGGACAGGGGGGCAGTACTTC,CASSLGTGGQYF
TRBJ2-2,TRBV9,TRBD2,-,TGTGCCAGCAGCGTAGGTATTAGCGGGACCACCACCGGGGAGCTGTTTTTT,CASSVGISGTTTGELFF
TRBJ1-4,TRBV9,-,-,TGTGCCAGCAGCCCACAGACTAATGAAAAACTGTTTTTT,CASSPQTNEKLFF
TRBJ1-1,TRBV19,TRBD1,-,TGTGCCGGGGGGACAGTTGAAGCTTTCTTT,CAGGTVEAFF
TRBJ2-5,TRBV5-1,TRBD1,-,TGCGCCAGCAGCTTGTGGACAGGGGGCAAGGGCCGTGACGTGGAGACCCAGTACTTC,CASSLWTGGKGRDVETQYF
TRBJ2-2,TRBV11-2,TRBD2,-,TGTGCCAGCAGCCCAGGACTAGCGGGAACGAACACCGGGGAGCTGTTTTTT,CASSPGLAGTNTGELFF
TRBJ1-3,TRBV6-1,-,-,TGTGCCAGCAGTGTTCGACAATCGGCAGGTTCTAACACCATATATTTT,CASSVRQSAGSNTIYF
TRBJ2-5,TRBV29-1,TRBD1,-,TGCAGCGGGGGGACAGGAAATAACCAAGAGACCCAGTACTTC,CSGGTGNNQETQYF
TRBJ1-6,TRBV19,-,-,TGTGCCAGTAGCGAGACAGGCCCGTTATCGACGCCCCTCCACTTT,CASSETGPLSTPLHF
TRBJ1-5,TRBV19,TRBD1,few,TGTGCCAGTAGTGCAGGACAGGGGGCGGGCAATCAGCCCCAGCATTTT,CASSAGQGAGNQPQHF
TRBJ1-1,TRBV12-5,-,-,TGTGCTAGTGCGGACACGCGGGGCACTGAAGCTTTCTTT,CASADTRGTEAFF
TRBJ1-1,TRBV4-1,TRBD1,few,TGCGCCAGCAGCCCTTGGGGACAGGGGGCCACTGAAGCTTTCTTT,CASSPWGQGATEAFF
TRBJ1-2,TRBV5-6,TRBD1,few,TGTGCCAGCAGCGCAAGCCCGGGACAGGGGGCGAGTGGCTACACCTTC,CASSASPGQGASGYTF
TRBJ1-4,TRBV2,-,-,TGTGCCAGCAGTGCAGGGGAAAAACTGTTTTTT,CASSAGEKLFF